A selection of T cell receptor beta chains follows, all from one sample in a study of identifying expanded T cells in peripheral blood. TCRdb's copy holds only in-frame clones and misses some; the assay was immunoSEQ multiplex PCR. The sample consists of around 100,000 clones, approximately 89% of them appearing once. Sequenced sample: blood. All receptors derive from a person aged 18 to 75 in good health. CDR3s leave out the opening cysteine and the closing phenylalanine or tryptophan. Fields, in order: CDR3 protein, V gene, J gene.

ASSGKPPQRNTGELF,TRBV2,TRBJ2-2
ASTVQGNEKLF,TRBV6-5,TRBJ1-4
ASSPRVGSNYGYT,TRBV5-5,TRBJ1-2
ASRGVNTEAF,TRBV19,TRBJ1-1
ASSPGTSGVQETQY,TRBV11-3,TRBJ2-5
ASSSDGQDFNEQF,TRBV7-2,TRBJ2-1
ASVGSSNQPQH,TRBV7-9,TRBJ1-5
ASSRGTGAGANVLT,TRBV6-4,TRBJ2-6
ASSLASVPSGSYEQY,TRBV7-9,TRBJ2-7
AISVTGTHTNEQY,TRBV10-3,TRBJ2-7
ASSYAAQGVTEAF,TRBV6-5,TRBJ1-1
ASSQSGTDTGELF,TRBV5-1,TRBJ2-2
ASSSYNSPLH,TRBV7-3,TRBJ1-6
ASSSGTGVRELF,TRBV19,TRBJ2-2
ATSSYRDSKAF,TRBV15,TRBJ1-1
ASSIRGGRDNSPLH,TRBV2,TRBJ1-6
SVAAAHYGYT,TRBV29-1,TRBJ1-2
ASSLGSDEQF,TRBV5-1,TRBJ2-1
ASSVGQGAREQY,TRBV9,TRBJ2-7
ASRFTGATGNTIY,TRBV6-5,TRBJ1-3
ASSPTMGSNEQF,TRBV5-1,TRBJ2-1
ASSQDPEDRAPYEQY,TRBV4-2,TRBJ2-7
ASSMDSGLGGYT,TRBV5-1,TRBJ1-2
ASSGTSGVGDTQY,TRBV19,TRBJ2-3
ASGRQFQY,TRBV28,TRBJ2-7
ASSRIGGAGTGELF,TRBV9,TRBJ2-2
ASSFNRDHTQY,TRBV5-4,TRBJ2-3
ASSDSGVTYNEQF,TRBV10-2,TRBJ2-1
ASSFQGQGSSEAF,TRBV7-9,TRBJ1-1
ASSPPGTGVQETQY,TRBV18,TRBJ2-5
ASSVGGSANHEQF,TRBV9,TRBJ2-1
ATRGQVNEKLF,TRBV15,TRBJ1-4
ASSFSGTGVADTQY,TRBV11-2,TRBJ2-3
ASSQDFAGPNYNEQF,TRBV4-3,TRBJ2-1
ASRGTQETQY,TRBV10-2,TRBJ2-5
ASSPTTSTDTQY,TRBV6-4,TRBJ2-3
ASSLGGEVYYGYT,TRBV7-9,TRBJ1-2
ASSYDREAF,TRBV2,TRBJ1-1
ASGPTGSFSGANVLT,TRBV9,TRBJ2-6
ASSRQENTEAF,TRBV7-2,TRBJ1-1
ASRMTTGGSYEQY,TRBV7-9,TRBJ2-7
ASRRTSGRGNEQF,TRBV28,TRBJ2-1
ASSPSPGDGNEAF,TRBV5-1,TRBJ1-1
ASSLGQDPYEQY,TRBV5-1,TRBJ2-7
ASSFSRENTEAF,TRBV7-9,TRBJ1-1
ASRADSYEQY,TRBV2,TRBJ2-7
ASSLGDRENSPLH,TRBV7-9,TRBJ1-6
ASKRDATYNEQF,TRBV7-9,TRBJ2-1
ATRDRVGYTEAF,TRBV15,TRBJ1-1
ASSETWDTQY,TRBV5-1,TRBJ2-3
ASSDSGGAYGYT,TRBV9,TRBJ1-2